The rows below give T cell receptor beta chains drawn from one sample of a study of cytomegalovirus exposure and HLA in healthy donors. Profiled with immunoSEQ multiplex PCR; TCRdb holds only in-frame clones, not every one. The repertoire holds roughly 150,000 clones, with roughly 80% as singletons. Sequencing input: PBMCs. The receptors shown here come from a man younger than 35 in good health and CMV-seropositive. CDR3s include the opening cysteine and the closing phenylalanine or tryptophan. Each record gives: J gene, clone size, V gene, D gene, CDR3 protein, CDR3 DNA. D genes are given only for firm matches. The size of a clone is reported for some rows only, either as once, few or many, or as a class for expanded clones.

TRBJ2-7	once	TRBV27	TRBD2	CASSALLAGGLTPYYEQYF	TGTGCCAGCAGTGCACTCCTAGCGGGAGGCCTTACCCCCTACTACGAGCAGTACTTC
TRBJ1-4	.	TRBV18	TRBD1	CASSLDRTGYLGTNEKLFF	TGTGCCAGCTCACTGGACCGGACAGGGTATCTCGGGACTAATGAAAAACTGTTTTTT
TRBJ2-7	.	TRBV30	.	CAWTPGGAAEQYF	TGTGCCTGGACCCCCGGCGGGGCCGCGGAGCAGTACTTC
TRBJ2-2	few	TRBV27	.	CASSLLGAGASGELFF	TGTGCCAGCAGTTTATTAGGGGCAGGGGCGTCCGGGGAGCTGTTTTTT
TRBJ2-1	.	TRBV5-6	TRBD2	CASSPGLAGYNEQFF	TGTGCCAGCAGCCCGGGACTAGCGGGTTACAATGAGCAGTTCTTC
TRBJ2-1	.	TRBV11-2	.	CASSTAYNEQFF	TGTGCCAGCAGCACCGCGTACAATGAGCAGTTCTTC
TRBJ2-4	.	TRBV7-8	.	CASSLVRGYAGKNIQYF	TGTGCCAGCAGCTTAGTGCGAGGTTACGCGGGCAAAAACATTCAGTACTTC
TRBJ2-2	.	TRBV5-4	.	CASSSSSTGELFF	TGTGCCAGCAGCTCGTCCTCCACCGGGGAGCTGTTTTTT
TRBJ1-2	.	TRBV28	.	CAHSAGDQFGYGYTF	TGTGCACATTCCGCGGGGGATCAGTTTGGCTATGGCTACACCTTC
TRBJ1-1	few	TRBV19	.	CASTGGAATMNTEAFF	TGTGCCAGTACCGGCGGGGCAGCCACCATGAACACTGAAGCTTTCTTT
TRBJ1-2	.	TRBV18	TRBD1	CASSPEQGARYGYTF	TGTGCCAGCTCACCGGAACAGGGGGCAAGATATGGCTACACCTTC
TRBJ2-1	.	TRBV7-6	TRBD2	CASSSGTSGTYNEQFF	TGTGCCAGCAGCTCGGGGACTAGCGGGACCTACAATGAGCAGTTCTTC
TRBJ2-7	.	TRBV27	.	CASSLAGSDYEQYF	TGTGCCAGCAGTTTGGCCGGGTCCGACTACGAGCAGTACTTC
TRBJ1-1	.	TRBV7-9	.	CASSLNQGSAFF	TGTGCCAGCAGCTTAAACCAGGGTAGCGCTTTCTTT
TRBJ1-1	.	TRBV18	TRBD1	CASSKDRGRTEAFF	TGTGCCAGCTCAAAGGACAGGGGTCGCACTGAAGCTTTCTTT